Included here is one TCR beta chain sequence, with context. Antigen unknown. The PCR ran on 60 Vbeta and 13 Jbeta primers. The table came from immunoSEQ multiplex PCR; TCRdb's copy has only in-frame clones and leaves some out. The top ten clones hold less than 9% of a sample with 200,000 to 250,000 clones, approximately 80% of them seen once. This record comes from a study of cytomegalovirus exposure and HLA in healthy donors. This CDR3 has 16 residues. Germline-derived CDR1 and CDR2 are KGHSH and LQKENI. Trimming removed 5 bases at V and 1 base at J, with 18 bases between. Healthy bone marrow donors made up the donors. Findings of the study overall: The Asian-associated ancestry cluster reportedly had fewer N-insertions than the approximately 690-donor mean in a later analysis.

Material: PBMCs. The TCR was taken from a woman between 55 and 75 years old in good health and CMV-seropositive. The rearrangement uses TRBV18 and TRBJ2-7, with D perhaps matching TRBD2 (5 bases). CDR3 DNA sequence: TGTGCCAGCTCAAACGGGGTGTCTAGCTTTTCCTACGAGCAGTACTTC. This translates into CASSNGVSSFSYEQYF.